The entry that follows covers one T cell receptor beta chain sequence. These data originate in a study of cytomegalovirus exposure and HLA in healthy donors. The PCR ran on 60 Vbeta and 13 Jbeta primers. Produced via immunoSEQ multiplex PCR; TCRdb's table is partial and in-frame only. The table shows 150,000 to 200,000 clones, with roughly 88% occurring only once. CDR1 and CDR2 from the germline V gene are MGHDK and SYGVNS. The CDR3 contains 14 residues. Trimming shortened V by 6 bases and J by 0 bases, and 10 bases separated the two germline ends. The sample comprised PBMCs. V and J are TRBV25-1 and TRBJ2-3; D is undetermined. This TCR derives from a boy aged 2 to 10 in good health and CMV-seronegative. The CDR3 DNA sequence: TGTGCCAGCAGCAACTACCCAAGCACAGATACGCAGTATTTT. Translating it yields CASSNYPSTDTQYF.